This TCR beta chain was found in a study of cytomegalovirus exposure and HLA in healthy donors (dated by TCRdb to about 2017). Some background on the complete study: An earlier analysis of 587 of the donors reported 250 to 350 Gb of sequence data and 90 million to 120 million unique TCR beta sequences obtained from around 190 million T cells. An early release covering over 500 HLA-typed donors comprised roughly 300 gigabases of sequencing data and tens of millions of unique TCR sequences. To predict cytomegalovirus infection status, the study combined high-throughput TCR immunosequencing, statistical association of individual TCRs with disease status, and machine learning. Typing coverage differed by locus: A, B, C, DRB1 and DQB1 were typed in roughly 629-640 donors, DQA1 in about 510, DPA1 in 600 to 610, and DPB1 in around 490. Besides the first cohort of roughly 660 subjects, a separate validation cohort made up of roughly 120 different subjects was used. A later genetic analysis used genome-wide SNP genotypes for 398 of the 666 donors, treating that subset as a discovery cohort. A later analysis re-examined previously published TCR beta repertoires from around 670 donors and added high-resolution HLA genotyping to investigate patterns of TCR occurrence. The later analysis used no new phenotypic data to find candidate immune exposures, relying instead on TCR beta sequences and their occurrence across donors. On average, 235,054 unique TCR beta nucleotide sequences were sequenced per donor among 300 to 500 genotyped donors of the cohort, with roughly 19% of those sequences being non-productive. Both class I and class II loci were covered by HLA typing, at four-digit resolution. Because of strong linkage in the cohort, a handful of DR-DQ haplotypes were treated as single units for association and clustering. Of the roughly 410 genotyped donors, less than 85% were placed in the genetic ancestry cluster associated with self-reported Caucasian donors. All discovery cohort repertoires had been generated on a single sequencing platform. Donor age, sex, ethnicity and CMV serostatus were compiled together with the repertoire data. The study aimed to test whether cataloging public T cell receptors could reveal signatures of past pathogen exposure. The study used immunosequencing to profile the T cell repertoires of approximately 650 subjects and linked those repertoires to cytomegalovirus serostatus. In an earlier analysis of roughly 600 of the donors, high-throughput TCR beta sequencing was used to judge whether each TCR beta V gene segment behaved as functional or pseudogenic.

Cut back by 3 bases and 11 bases, the V and J ends lie 8 bases apart. CDR1 and CDR2, per the germline V gene (reference sequence), are SGHNT and YYREEE. From cysteine to phenylalanine, the CDR3 is 11 amino acids long. Of all the DNA, just the CDR3 is kept, 33 bases in frame from base 1. Concerning this clone: This clone's antigen is unknown.

The library was prepared using the immunoSEQ multiplex PCR assay. For the multiplex PCR, a mixture combining 60 forward primers for TCR Vbeta segments and 13 reverse primers for TCR Jbeta segments was used. A multiplex PCR assay on genomic DNA amplified the CDR3 region of rearranged TCR beta genes. The Illumina HiSeq System was used to sequence the amplified TCR beta libraries as 87-base-pair reads. The paper's processing steps were these. In a later analysis, 80 million or so unique TCR beta chains were counted across the 650 to 750 repertoires, and roughly 11 million of these chains were shared by at least two donors. Raw reads were error-corrected and collapsed into unique sequences by a nearest-neighbor algorithm in which closely related sequences were merged to remove PCR and sequencing errors. Alignment of CDR3 sequences to IMGT reference sequences was used to assign V, D and J gene segments. For a sequence to be retained, a match of at least six nucleotides to both a V gene segment and a J gene segment was required. A rearrangement was called productive if the CDR3 had no stop codons and remained in frame with V and J, and every other rearrangement was called non-productive. CDR3 was defined according to IMGT convention as the region running from the second conserved V-encoded cysteine to the conserved J-encoded phenylalanine. In an earlier analysis of some 550 of the donors, sequences lacking an unambiguous match to a single V gene segment were excluded. An earlier analysis of about 590 of the donors classified V segments as functional when productive rearrangements were above 56.7% and as segregating when the standard deviation between donors was above 5%. To diagnose cytomegalovirus status from the catalog of TCR beta chain sequences, a statistical classification framework was built. In a later analysis, V and J genes were assigned by comparing TCR nucleotide sequences against IMGT/GENE-DB human TR gene sequences. The TCRdist pipeline was used in a later analysis to assign CDR3 sequences and most-parsimonious VDJ recombination scenarios. In a later analysis, every TCR beta chain was defined by the combination of its CDR3 amino acid sequence and its V-gene family, and reads without a unique V-gene family were dropped. As a way to deal with suspected cross-contamination and a sequencing artifact, a later analysis dropped approximately 590 nucleotide sequences that were highly shared and had low generation probability. For each public chain, a later analysis derived a clonal expansion index from normalized ranks of inferred template counts within each repertoire. Generation probabilities in a later analysis came from a VDJ recombination model fitted to out-of-frame rearrangements, and those results were checked against IGoR. Hypergeometric tests were used in a later analysis to score TCR-TCR, TCR-HLA and TCR-CMV co-occurrence, with a repertoire-size bias correction applied to the TCR pairs. To estimate false discovery rates, a later analysis permuted the HLA or CMV assignments 20 times. A later analysis grouped co-occurring TCRs with DBSCAN, adding TCRdist sequence similarity when clustering within HLA-allele-positive subsets. Co-occurrence clustering excluded repertoires with fewer than 30,000 or more than 120,000 public chains, plus five with anomalous nucleotide sharing. Sourced from immuneACCESS, this table was stored by TCRdb with only in-frame sequences that have V and J called. A share of the clones is absent; for the studies checked, an unresolved V gene accounts for under half, and the remainder has no known explanation. V and J calls plus clone size are reproduced from that table; the DNA served to infer D and trimming. This sample's table carries 190,000 or so clones. The ten largest clones add up to approximately 0.74% of the sample.

Beyond this particular receptor, the publication reports: Most CMV-associated TCR beta chains appeared to be HLA-restricted in a later analysis, and the HLA associations seemed to be driven largely by CMV exposure. The presence/absence analyses assumed that sequencing depth was roughly uniform across donors, and that assumption may not be true. While some public TCRs were present in many individuals, most TCR sequences turned up only very rarely across donors. Correlated functional status among segregating V segments might be attributable to linkage disequilibrium, but an unknown experimental factor could not be ruled out. HLA typing was unavailable for some donors at each locus, so association tests used only the typed subset. Broadly in line with IMGT annotations, most TCR beta V segments showed up in productive rearrangements about 90% or about 30% of the time in an earlier analysis of several hundred of the donors. Compared with equally common non-associated chains, HLA-associated TCR beta chains in a later analysis were more clonally expanded and had lower generation probabilities. When HLA alleles, especially DR and DQ, strongly co-occurred, TCR associations were difficult to assign to individual alleles. The study listed approximately 150 TCR beta chains as associated with cytomegalovirus. In both the original and validation cohorts, the classifier was reported to diagnose cytomegalovirus status with high specificity and sensitivity. A later genetic analysis associated a missense DCLRE1C variant with V-gene and J-gene trimming of TCR beta chains, and an independent cohort replicated the association. Some IMGT-functional V segments, including TRBV6-2 and TRBV6-3, could not be told apart with the 87-base-pair reads, so those segments were excluded. A later analysis reported that several top co-occurrence clusters appeared linked to parvovirus B19, influenza, CMV and Epstein-Barr virus. Compared with the roughly 700-donor mean, donors in an Asian-associated ancestry cluster had fewer N-insertions in productive TCRs, according to a later genetic analysis. According to the authors, the approach could potentially be generalized to other disease states and immunological phenotypes. Three of the identified cytomegalovirus-associated TCR beta chains were confirmed in vitro to be specific for cytomegalovirus antigens. A later analysis found that TCR association rates varied across HLA loci, with DRB1 alleles showing the most associated TCRs and HLA-C alleles the fewest. A group of highly shared sequence variants was considered likely to be a technical artifact of the sequencing pipeline. Specific HLA alleles were associated with 16,951 TCR beta sequences at a false discovery rate of 0.05 in a later analysis. Because counts were too low, roughly 16 rarely observed V segments, including chromosome 9 orphons, were excluded from the earlier analysis of around 640 of the donors. The only immune exposure information available for the cohort was CMV serostatus. A further reported finding was that TCR beta sequences accurately predicted the HLA-A and HLA-B alleles for most subjects in the first cohort. This cohort had only TCR beta chains sequenced, and the lack of alpha or paired-chain data limited which features could be detected.

In total, 666 healthy bone marrow donors made up the cohort. At the time of sampling, all cohort members were nominally healthy, though unrecorded immune exposures were likely present. The donor was CMV seronegative and was included in the group of over 300 seronegative cohort members. Every donor gave a peripheral blood sample, and the peripheral blood mononuclear cells from that sample were used for TCR beta sequencing. Genomic DNA extraction from the blood cell samples was performed with the Qiagen DNeasy Blood Extraction Kit. This receptor was taken from a boy aged 10-17 years in good health and CMV-seronegative. Sequences were obtained from PBMCs. The rearrangement combines TRBV5-4 with TRBJ2-2; the D gene identity is not certain. The DNA reads TGTGCCAGCAGCTCCGGAGAAGAGCTGTTTTTT. This yields the protein CASSSGEELFF.